The clone carrying this T cell receptor (beta chain) was detected ten times or more. Its antigen is not known. In the original workflow: Across clinicopathological groups, CDR3 differences served as the basis for building a distant-metastasis classifier for papillary thyroid cancer. TCRdb reprocessed the PCR reads via MiXCR. What appears here as the V and J calls and clone size reflects TCRdb's work, not the paper's. The sample holds about 10,000 clones, 32% seen once. CDR1 is SGHKS and CDR2 is YYEKEE in the germline V gene (reference sequence). The V end lost 3 bases, the J end lost 10 bases, and 17 bases lay between the germline ends. CDR3 length equals 14 residues. The entire patient cohort was treatment-naive prior to thyroid surgery. The data derive from a study of metastatic and nonmetastatic thyroid tumors. In the study overall: Repertoire comparison spanned blood and tumor or nodule tissue of malignant and benign thyroid patients. Study-wide results and caveats: Reported TCR beta diversity, measured in blood and tumor, was significantly higher for malignant thyroid tumors than for benign nodules.

The chain couples TRBV5-5 to TRBJ2-1; maybe TRBD2 (6 bases). The sequencing input was tumor tissue. The sequence came from a female donor with papillary thyroid cancer or a benign thyroid nodule (not recorded which). Some clones in this sample may be carry-over from other donors' samples. Written as DNA, the CDR3 is TGTGCCAGCAGCTCGGACGGGGGTTTAGGGGAGCAGTTCTTC. Translating gives CASSSDGGLGEQFF.